Each of the 20 T cell receptor beta chains below was sequenced from the same sample in a study of immune evolution from preneoplasia to lung adenocarcinoma (dated by TCRdb to the early 2020s). Library preparation was by the immunoSEQ multiplex PCR assay. Entries here come from immuneACCESS through TCRdb and include only in-frame sequences with V and J called. Some clones fail to appear in such tables; in the studies checked, an unresolved V gene covers under half of the shortfall, and the cause of the remainder is unknown. This sample comprises roughly 5,400 clones, around 86% of them detected only once. The ten largest clones add up to around 3.2% of the sample. Sequencing was performed on FFPE invasive lung adenocarcinoma tissue. This specimen's cell subset or site label, per the study, means: frankly invasive lung adenocarcinoma (ADC). The receptor source for this set is a person between 45 and 75 years old with lung adenocarcinoma.

The chain has TRBV9 and TRBJ2-2; 8 bases line up with TRBD2. The germline V gene encodes CDR1 SGDLS and CDR2 YYNGEE. V shed 4 bases and J 2 bases; nucleotides not matched to a gene: 10. There are 17 residues in the CDR3. The CDR3 DNA reads TGTGCCAGCAGCTTCCCACGAGCGGGAGTCAACACCGGGGAGCTGTTTTTT. It translates to CASSFPRAGVNTGELFF.

V is TRBV14 and J is TRBJ2-7; D may be TRBD1 (5 bases). The CDR3 extends over 17 amino acids. The germline V gene has CDR1 SGHDN and CDR2 FVKESK. V lost 0 bases, J lost 0 bases, and 15 bases lay in between. Here the CDR3 DNA reads TGTGCCAGCAGCCAAGACCCTAGGACAAGCAGCTCCTACGAGCAGTACTTC. Amino acids: CASSQDPRTSSSYEQYF. The full variable domain, with the rest looked up from reference TRBV14 and TRBJ2-7, is EAGVTQFPSHSVIEKGQTVTLRCDPISGHDNLYWYRRVMGKEIKFLLHFVKESKQDESGMPNNRFLAERTGGTYSTLKVQPAELEDSGVYFCASSQDPRTSSSYEQYFGPGTRLTVT.

The V gene is TRBV10-3, the J gene TRBJ1-1; maybe TRBD1 (5 bases). Deletions cut 6 bases from V and 7 bases from J, with 15 bases between. CDR3 size: 13 residues. Germline CDR1 reads ENHRY; CDR2 reads SYGVKD. CDR3: CAIRQGGLSEAFF. In DNA, the CDR3 is TGTGCCATCAGGCAGGGAGGGCTGAGTGAAGCTTTCTTT.

V gene TRBV10-3 combines with J gene TRBJ2-1; D uncertain. V dropped 9 bases and J dropped 5 bases, with 8 bases sitting between them. Germline V gives CDR1 ENHRY, CDR2 SYGVKD. This CDR3 is built from 11 residues. The CDR3: CAIQLNNEQFF. The CDR3 DNA is TGTGCCATTCAACTTAACAATGAGCAGTTCTTC.

The table lists this clone with a few counts. The gene calls are TRBV5-4 and TRBJ2-2, with D possibly matching TRBD1 (5 bases). The germline V gene has CDR1 SGHNT and CDR2 YYREEE (reference sequence). V was pared by 0 bases and J by 1 base, with 7 bases between. CDR3 length equals 15 residues. The CDR3 nucleotides are TGTGCCAGCAGCTTGGGGACAAGGAACACCGGGGAGCTGTTTTTT. Protein sequence: CASSLGTRNTGELFF. The whole variable domain, remainder taken from reference TRBV5-4 and TRBJ2-2, is ETGVTQSPTHLIKTRGQQVTLRCSSQSGHNTVSWYQQALGQGPQFIFQYYREEENGRGNFPPRFSGLQFPNYSSELNVNALELDDSALYLCASSLGTRNTGELFFGEGSRLTVL.

This chain connects TRBV7-3 to TRBJ1-2, with D perhaps TRBD1 (6 bases). Germline CDR1 is SGHTA and CDR2 is FQGTGA. V lost 5 bases to trimming and J lost 0 bases, with 10 bases between them. The CDR3 totals 14 residues. CDR3 in DNA: TGTGCCAGCAGCGCGGACAGCGCTAACTATGGCTACACCTTC. It is translated as CASSADSANYGYTF.

The chain combines TRBV5-6 with TRBJ2-7; D perhaps matches TRBD1 (6 bases). The CDR3 is 15 amino acids. Germline-derived CDR1 and CDR2 are SGHDT and YYEEEE. The germline V and J ends were trimmed by 5 bases and 5 bases, with 20 bases remaining between them. The DNA for the CDR3 is TGTGCCAGCAGACTATCCCAAGAGGGGGTGGACGAGCAGTACTTC. Its protein is CASRLSQEGVDEQYF.

The chain uses TRBV10-3 and TRBJ2-7; TRBD2 agrees at 9 bases. CDR1 is ENHRY, CDR2 SYGVKD, per germline. The CDR3 length is 14 residues. J was trimmed by 7 bases and V by 2 bases; bases with no gene match: 6. As DNA, the CDR3 is TGTGCCATCAGTGAGGTAGCGGGAGTGGGGGAGCAGTACTTC. Translation: CAISEVAGVGEQYF.

J is TRBJ2-3 and V is TRBV7-6; D unresolved. Germline assignment: CDR1 SGHVS and CDR2 FNYEAQ. V was trimmed by 1 base and J by 11 bases, leaving 16 bases between them. The length of the CDR3 is 14 residues. CDR3 amino acids: CASSLEVGVYWQYF. For the CDR3, the DNA is TGTGCCAGCAGCTTAGAAGTAGGAGTTTATTGGCAGTATTTT.

This sequence joins TRBV6-1 and TRBJ2-5; D uncertain. The CDR3 is made up of 11 amino acids. V was pared by 5 bases and J by 1 base, with 2 bases between. The germline gives CDR1 MNHNS, CDR2 SASEGT. Written as DNA, the CDR3 is TGTGCCAGCAGTCTCCAAGAGACCCAGTACTTC. Protein: CASSLQETQYF.

The table lists this clone with a count of one. The chain uses TRBV14 and TRBJ2-1, with 9 bases that match TRBD2. Germline loops: CDR1 SGHDN, CDR2 FVKESK. With V trimmed by 4 bases and J by 7 bases, 11 bases remained unmatched. CDR3 length: 16 residues. CDR3 amino acids: CASSPSREGHGNEQFF. The DNA of the CDR3 is TGTGCCAGCAGCCCCTCGCGGGAGGGCCATGGGAATGAGCAGTTCTTC.

This sequence joins TRBV7-9 and TRBJ2-2; D gene unclear. Germline CDR1 reads SEHNR; CDR2 reads FQNEAQ (reference sequence). This CDR3 spans 12 amino acids. Trimming cost V 1 base and J 6 bases, with 3 bases left between them. In DNA, the CDR3 is TGTGCCAGCAGCTTAGTTCCCGGGGAGCTGTTTTTT. Protein: CASSLVPGELFF. The whole variable domain, remainder taken from reference TRBV7-9 and TRBJ2-2, is DTGVSQNPRHKITKRGQNVTFRCDPISEHNRLYWYRQTLGQGPEFLTYFQNEAQLEKSRLLSDRFSAERPKGSFSTLEIQRTEQGDSAMYLCASSLVPGELFFGEGSRLTVL.

This chain connects TRBV7-2 to TRBJ2-5; D might be TRBD2 (7 bases). V lost 7 bases to trimming and J lost 0 bases, with 15 bases between them. The CDR3 sequence is 15 residues long. Germline CDR1 is SGHTA and CDR2 is FQGNSA. In DNA, the CDR3 is TGTGCCAGCAACGTAAGAGGGGGGGACCAAGAGACCCAGTACTTC. It specifies CASNVRGGDQETQYF.

The DNA of the CDR3 is TGTGCCAGTAGTTCCCGGGACAGGCAAGGTGGCTACACCTTC. It translates to CASSSRDRQGGYTF. The genes are TRBV19 and TRBJ1-2, with 8 bases identical to TRBD1. The CDR3 covers 14 residues. V was clipped by 5 bases and J by 7 bases; unmatched bases: 9. The germline gives CDR1 LNHDA, CDR2 SQIVND (reference sequence).

The rearrangement joins TRBV28 to TRBJ1-2; D is unresolved. V lost 5 bases and J 4 bases, leaving 5 bases between the germline ends. The germline CDR1 and CDR2 sequences are MDHEN and SYDVKM. The CDR3 runs 11 residues. DNA of the CDR3: TGTGCCAGCAGTGTAGGCTATGGCTACACCTTC. This encodes CASSVGYGYTF.

A remark on this clone: A junction boundary mismatches the germline segment, possibly from a read error. The chain employs TRBV18 and TRBJ2-7; D tentatively fits TRBD1 or TRBD2 (5 bases each). The germline V gene encodes CDR1 KGHSH and CDR2 LQKENI. The CDR3 sequence is 14 residues long. As DNA, the CDR3 is TGTGCCAGCTCTCCACCGGGACGACCAAGAGAGCAGTACTTC. As protein: CASSPPGRPREQYF.

This chain uses TRBV7-3 with TRBJ2-1; the D gene is possibly TRBD1 (5 bases). Trimming took 3 bases from V and 5 from J, leaving 8 bases between them. Per germline, CDR1 SGHTA and CDR2 FQGTGA. The CDR3 contains 13 residues. CDR3 amino acids: CASSFVGDNEQFF. CDR3 in DNA: TGTGCCAGCAGCTTCGTAGGGGACAATGAGCAGTTCTTC.

The chain joins TRBV27 to TRBJ1-4; D is unresolved. Germline V lookup: CDR1 MNHEY, CDR2 SMNVEV (reference sequence). The CDR3 consists of 13 residues. V was trimmed by 6 bases and J by 0 bases, leaving 5 bases between them. In DNA form, the CDR3 reads TGTGCCAGCAGATCTGCAACTAATGAAAAACTGTTTTTT. Translating it yields CASRSATNEKLFF.

This chain connects TRBV5-1 to TRBJ2-2; 8 bases map to TRBD2. Germline V gene sequence: CDR1 SGHRS, CDR2 YFSETQ. This CDR3 is 15 amino acids long. Trimming at V came to 6 bases and at J to 3 bases, leaving 7 bases not matched to a gene. The CDR3 region has the DNA TGCGCCAGCACTCAGATCGGGGGGGACACCGGGGAGCTGTTTTTT. This encodes CASTQIGGDTGELFF.

This chain links TRBV7-6 with TRBJ2-5, with a weak D call TRBD2 (7 bases). This CDR3 is built from 14 residues. The germline V gene has CDR1 SGHVS and CDR2 FNYEAQ. The V gene lost 5 bases and the J gene lost 5 bases, with 15 bases spanning the gap. CDR3 DNA sequence: TGTGCCAGCAGCGGGAGGGTGGGGGCGGAGACCCAGTACTTC. Its protein product is CASSGRVGAETQYF.